This TCR beta chain is from a study of patients and donors after allogeneic stem cell transplantation. The sample holds a few counts of this clonotype. TCRdb redid the calling of the RT-PCR reads with MiXCR, one entry per CDR3 protein. The table has some 230,000 distinct CDR3 sequences, about 14% seen once. Sequencing was done on a sample of blood, either unsorted or a sorted T cell fraction (not recorded which). This TCR derives from a human donor who was either an allogeneic HSCT recipient or a stem cell or donor lymphocyte infusion donor (not recorded which). It is not recorded whose cells these are; they may come from a transplant donor.

CDR3 nucleotide sequence: TGTGCCAGCAGCCAAGAACTGAGCTCCTACAATGAGCAGTTCTTC. It yields the protein CASSQELSSYNEQFF. This rearrangement joins TRBV4-2 to TRBJ2-1; D not resolved. Per the germline V gene, CDR1 is LGHNA and CDR2 is YNFKEQ. The CDR3 consists of 15 residues. The V end was cut by 0 bases, the J end by 0 bases, with 6 bases between.